This T cell receptor beta chain was captured in a study of cytomegalovirus exposure and HLA in healthy donors. Background on the study: Unique TCRs from HLA-typed donors, 80 million to 90 million of them, were held in an early data release.

For this clone: Its specificity is unknown.

General observations from the study: Highest at DRB1 and lowest at HLA-C, TCR association rates differed among HLA loci in a later analysis. For presence/absence analyses, sequencing depth was assumed to be roughly uniform across donors.

Amplification used 60 Vbeta primers and 13 Jbeta primers. Measured with immunoSEQ multiplex PCR; TCRdb has only the in-frame clones, and not every one. This table has 100,000 to 150,000 clones, around 78% appearing once. This cohort consisted of healthy bone marrow donors. Trimming took 1 base from V and 3 from J, leaving 15 bases between them. This CDR3 region has 16 residues. CDR1 and CDR2 (germline): MGHRA, YSYEKL. The clonotype originates from a middle-aged man in good health and CMV-seronegative. The material sequenced was PBMCs. The V and J genes are TRBV4-1 and TRBJ1-2; D gene unclear. The CDR3 DNA follows: TGCGCCAGCAGCCAAGGAGGAATACCCGACTACTATGGCTACACCTTC. Its protein product is CASSQGGIPDYYGYTF.